This entry features one T cell receptor beta chain sequence. Its antigen target is currently unknown. Per-nucleotide qualities are absent, and no much larger clonotype sits a single base away. At study entry, a tuberculin skin test and the QuantiFERON-TB GOLD In-Tube IGRA were used to screen adolescents for latent tuberculosis infection. Immunosequencing was performed on unsorted cryopreserved PBMC and covered about 110,000 T cells per clinical donor on average. Eleven high schools in the Worcester region of the Western Cape, South Africa, served as enrollment sites for adolescents aged 12 to 18 years. Some 10 adolescents infected with M. tuberculosis and ten uninfected adolescents were chosen and matched for age and sex. Adolescent PBMC were isolated from freshly drawn heparinized blood by density centrifugation and cryopreserved. Looking up the germline V gene (reference sequence) yields CDR1 LNHNV and CDR2 YYDKDF. The CDR3 goes from the cysteine to the phenylalanine over 18 residues. Only CDR3 DNA is held: 54 bases, read in frame from base 1. V is trimmed back by 8 bases and J by 0 bases, and the junction contains 14 bases that no gene match accounts for.

The data belong to a study of T cells in tuberculosis (dated by TCRdb to 2016 to 2018). Background on the whole study: The study combined CD1B tetramers and high-throughput TCR immunosequencing to characterize T cells specific for the mycobacterial lipid antigen glucose monomycolate (GMM). IGRA-negative adolescents, IGRA-positive adolescents with latent tuberculosis and adults with active tuberculosis, about 9 per group, were compared in a South African clinical cohort. Points the paper makes about the study in general: Active tuberculosis TCR-alpha repertoires showed smaller mean NN-distances to GMM-specific TCRs than IGRA-negative controls, suggesting clonal expansion of these TCRs. Which clinical samples got chosen depended on the availability of cryopreserved specimens, and the active tuberculosis cases were adults, whereas the controls were adolescents. An accuracy of around 88% (AUROC approximately 0.91) was reached by a classifier using the diverse GMM-specific repertoire, compared with about 70% accuracy when GEM motif frequencies were used. Shorter CDR3-alpha lengths in active tuberculosis patients partly drove the smaller NN-distances, and the TCR-beta difference was not statistically significant.

TCR libraries were generated with the immunoSEQ multiplex PCR assay, using TCR-beta and/or TCR-alpha/delta assays for each sample. Amplified TCR libraries were sequenced on the Illumina high-throughput platform. On the authors' methods: Clustering and dimensionality reduction relied on pairwise TCRdist distances among GMM-specific receptors from T cells that were either sorted ex vivo or expanded in vitro. Each clinical repertoire was assigned a mean NN-distance score, defined as the average TCRdist to the nearest 10% of tetramer-positive reference sequences. GEM TCR motif frequency was calculated as the fraction of unique TCRs that matched known GEM sequences in V/J usage and CDR3 length. Linear discriminant analysis with leave-one-out cross-validation, implemented in scikit-learn, was used to classify active tuberculosis. The table comes from immuneACCESS by way of TCRdb, which keeps in-frame sequences with V and J called. Part of the clones is missing from these tables; in studies checked, under half for an unresolved V gene and the rest for unknown reasons. The D gene and trimming were derived from the DNA, and the V and J assignments and clone size from that table. Recorded for this sample are about 22,000 clones; more than 95% of them occurred a single time. The ten largest clones take up 5% to 8% of the sample.

Sequences were obtained from PBMCs. Rearrangement joined TRBV15 to TRBJ2-1; 9 central nucleotides agree with TRBD1. This receptor was identified in a donor between 5 and 29 years old with latent tuberculosis or without tuberculosis infection. CDR3 reads: CATAGTGNIIHSYNEQFF. The sequenced DNA is TGTGCCACCGCCGGGACAGGGAACATAATTCACTCCTACAATGAGCAGTTCTTC.